This is a list of T cell receptor beta chains from one sample in a study of T cells in Graves' hyperthyroidism and ophthalmopathy. MiXCR, run by TCRdb on the multiplex PCR reads, gives a single entry per CDR3 protein. The profile shows approximately 610,000 distinct CDR3 sequences, roughly a sixth of them singletons. The sequencing sample was made of blood. The receptors were gathered from a woman aged 18-29 years with Graves' hyperthyroidism. CDR3s include the opening cysteine and the closing phenylalanine or tryptophan. The D gene is left open where the match is weak. The listing skips clone size in some rows; elsewhere it reads once, few, many or a size class.

TRBV7-9	TRBJ1-3	.	.	CASSPRRYSGNTIYF	TGTGCCAGCAGTCCACGGAGGTACTCTGGAAACACCATATATTTT
TRBV2	TRBJ2-5	.	TRBD2	CASSGGVLTSGGAETQYF	TGTGCCAGCAGTGGAGGCGTTTTGACTAGCGGGGGGGCCGAGACCCAGTACTTC
TRBV11-3	TRBJ2-5	few	TRBD2	CASRGTSGGALETQYF	TGTGCCAGCAGGGGGACTAGCGGGGGGGCCTTGGAGACCCAGTACTTC
TRBV27	TRBJ2-1	few	.	CASSFRDYNEQFF	TGTGCCAGCAGTTTTAGGGATTACAATGAGCAGTTCTTC
TRBV3-1	TRBJ1-3	few	.	CASSQEGNTIYF	TGTGCCAGCAGCCAAGAAGGAAACACCATATATTTT
TRBV20-1	TRBJ1-2	.	.	CSASFAGYGYNF	TGCAGTGCTAGTTTTGCGGGCTATGGCTACAACTTC
TRBV29-1	TRBJ2-1	.	TRBD1	CSVRDRVNNEQFF	TGCAGCGTACGGGACAGGGTGAACAATGAGCAGTTCTTC
TRBV3-1	TRBJ2-7	many	.	CASSQASPSYEQYF	TGTGCCAGCAGCCAAGCCTCCCCATCCTACGAGCAGTACTTC
TRBV20-1	TRBJ2-7	many	TRBD2	CSAPLAGGPYEQYF	TGCAGTGCCCCTCTCGCGGGAGGTCCCTACGAGCAGTACTTC
TRBV14	TRBJ2-7	many	.	CASSQDTVEQYF	TGTGCCAGCAGCCAAGATACGGTCGAGCAGTACTTC
TRBV18	TRBJ2-5	few	TRBD2	CASSPRLAGGHQETQYF	TGTGCCAGCTCACCACGACTAGCGGGGGGACACCAAGAGACCCAGTACTTC
TRBV6-1	TRBJ2-7	few	.	CASSRDPSSYEQYF	TGTGCCAGCAGCAGGGACCCCAGCTCCTACGAGCAGTACTTC
TRBV19	TRBJ2-3	.	TRBD2	CARAGYSTDTQYF	TGTGCCAGAGCGGGATATAGCACAGATACGCAGTATTTT
TRBV5-8	TRBJ2-6	many	.	CASSARTSGANVLTF	TGTGCCAGCAGCGCGAGGACCTCTGGGGCCAACGTCCTGACTTTC
TRBV3-1	TRBJ1-2	.	TRBD1	CASSHFSVRDRGLGYTF	TGTGCCAGCAGCCATTTTAGTGTGCGGGACAGGGGGCTTGGCTACACCTTC
TRBV7-2	TRBJ2-4	.	TRBD2	CASSINSGRVAKNIQYF	TGTGCCAGCAGCATTAATAGCGGGAGGGTAGCCAAAAACATTCAGTACTTC
TRBV29-1	TRBJ2-5	few	.	CSVALRMQETQYF	TGCAGCGTTGCCCTGCGCATGCAAGAGACCCAGTACTTC
TRBV27	TRBJ2-3	.	.	CASSSPTTDTQYF	TGTGCCAGCAGTTCCCCTACGACAGATACGCAGTATTTT
TRBV27	TRBJ2-3	few	.	CASSSGLGQGPWSGTQYF	TGTGCCAGCAGTTCCGGCCTGGGGCAGGGGCCATGGTCGGGTACGCAGTATTTT
TRBV27	TRBJ1-6	many	.	CASRFGGANSPLHF	TGTGCCAGCCGGTTTGGGGGTGCCAATTCACCCCTCCACTTT
TRBV13	TRBJ2-1	many	TRBD1	CASTHRGRYNEQFF	TGTGCCAGCACGCACAGGGGGCGTTACAATGAGCAGTTCTTC
TRBV20-1	TRBJ1-2	.	.	CSAPAISVVHYGYTF	TGCAGTGCTCCAGCAATTAGTGTTGTACACTATGGCTACACCTTC
TRBV2	TRBJ2-7	many	TRBD2	CANRGLAGASSYEQYF	TGTGCCAACCGGGGACTAGCGGGAGCCAGCTCCTACGAGCAGTACTTC
TRBV30	TRBJ1-2	few	.	CAWSVLWQGSYGYTF	TGTGCCTGGAGTGTACTCTGGCAGGGGAGCTATGGCTACACCTTC
TRBV18	TRBJ2-5	.	.	CASSLAYEAPQYF	TGTGCCAGCTCACTAGCGTACGAAGCGCCCCAGTACTTC
TRBV14	TRBJ1-1	.	.	CASSLLPTGNTEAFF	TGTGCCAGCAGCCTCCTCCCCACAGGGAACACTGAAGCTTTCTTT
TRBV20-1	TRBJ2-7	.	TRBD2	CSATSTSGPSSYEQYF	TGCAGTGCTACCTCGACTAGCGGGCCCAGCTCCTACGAGCAGTACTTC
TRBV6-1	TRBJ2-5	.	TRBD1	CASRGRTGGETQYF	TGTGCCAGCAGAGGACGGACAGGGGGAGAGACCCAGTACTTC
TRBV7-9	TRBJ2-1	many	TRBD2	CASSALLAGGLDEQFF	TGTGCCAGCAGCGCCCTCCTAGCGGGGGGGCTCGATGAGCAGTTCTTC
TRBV4-1	TRBJ2-3	.	.	CASSQVVSTSTDTQYF	TGCGCCAGCAGCCAAGTTGTCTCAACTAGCACAGATACGCAGTATTTT
TRBV24-1	TRBJ2-1	.	.	CATQAGAGGSYNEQFF	TGTGCCACCCAAGCGGGAGCAGGGGGCTCCTACAATGAGCAGTTCTTC
TRBV27	TRBJ2-1	many	TRBD1	CASSLLGTGVNEQFF	TGTGCCAGCAGTTTATTGGGGACAGGGGTTAATGAGCAGTTCTTC
TRBV5-1	TRBJ2-1	many	TRBD1	CASSLVPGQGASNEQFF	TGCGCCAGCAGCTTGGTTCCCGGACAGGGGGCGAGTAATGAGCAGTTCTTC
TRBV6-1	TRBJ2-2	once	.	CASSNPRGELFF	TGTGCCAGCAGCAACCCCAGGGGGGAGCTGTTTTTT
TRBV20-1	TRBJ2-1	few	TRBD2	CSAPGLAGIEQFF	TGCAGTGCCCCAGGACTAGCGGGGATTGAGCAGTTCTTC
TRBV20-1	TRBJ2-7	many	.	CSAPNDGSLYEQYF	TGCAGTGCTCCTAATGACGGATCCCTCTACGAGCAGTACTTC
TRBV28	TRBJ2-2	few	TRBD2	CASSPDRLADTTNYTGELFF	TGTGCCAGCAGTCCGGATAGACTAGCGGATACCACTAATTACACCGGGGAGCTGTTTTTT
TRBV7-9	TRBJ1-2	few	TRBD1	CASSLGGQGFSARLQSYTF	TGTGCCAGCAGCTTAGGGGGACAGGGTTTTTCAGCACGACTACAGAGCTACACCTTC
TRBV6-2/TRBV6-3	TRBJ1-1	.	.	CASSYVGLLNTEAFF	TGTGCCAGCAGTTATGTCGGTCTTCTAAACACTGAAGCTTTCTTT
TRBV18	TRBJ2-1	.	.	CTSSPPSGAQGEQFF	TGTACCAGCTCACCACCGTCTGGGGCTCAGGGAGAGCAGTTCTTC
TRBV20-1	TRBJ2-2	.	TRBD2	CSSLAGGNTGELFF	TGCAGTTCGCTAGCGGGAGGAAACACCGGGGAGCTGTTTTTT
TRBV6-9	TRBJ2-6	.	TRBD1	CASSYQGQASGANVLTF	TGTGCCAGCAGTTACCAGGGACAGGCCTCTGGGGCCAACGTCCTGACTTTC
TRBV28	TRBJ2-7	many	.	CATTGRGSSYEQYF	TGTGCCACCACGGGTAGGGGGAGCTCCTACGAGCAGTACTTC
TRBV5-1	TRBJ2-1	many	TRBD2	CASSLQAGGSYNEQFF	TGCGCCAGCAGCTTACAAGCGGGAGGTTCCTACAATGAGCAGTTCTTC
TRBV5-1	TRBJ1-6	once	.	CASSSQSNPPLHF	TGCGCCAGCAGCTCCCAGTCTAATCCACCCCTCCACTTT
TRBV7-2	TRBJ2-3	many	.	CASSLLAIDTQYF	TGTGCCAGCAGCTTGCTGGCTATAGATACGCAGTATTTT
TRBV2	TRBJ2-1	.	TRBD2	CASSGSRGGPNEQFF	TGTGCCAGCAGTGGGTCCCGGGGGGGGCCTAATGAGCAGTTCTTC
TRBV28	TRBJ2-1	many	.	CASSSIERTNWSEQFF	TGTGCCAGCAGTTCTATCGAGAGGACAAATTGGAGCGAGCAGTTCTTC
TRBV29-1	TRBJ1-2	.	.	CSVDWSGAGSQGYTF	TGCAGCGTTGATTGGAGTGGGGCAGGGTCACAGGGCTACACCTTC
TRBV28	TRBJ2-1	many	.	CASSTLLPSYNEQFF	TGTGCCAGCAGTACTTTACTACCCTCCTACAATGAGCAGTTCTTC
TRBV18	TRBJ2-7	.	TRBD1	CASSLLGTGGAYEQYF	TGTGCCAGCTCACTCCTTGGGACAGGGGGGGCCTACGAGCAGTACTTC
TRBV28	TRBJ2-1	many	.	CASSFGSSSYNEQFF	TGTGCCAGCAGTTTTGGCTCTAGCTCCTACAATGAGCAGTTCTTC
TRBV5-1	TRBJ2-5	.	TRBD2	CASSLNLAGALETQYF	TGCGCCAGCAGCTTGAACCTAGCGGGAGCGTTAGAGACCCAGTACTTC
TRBV28	TRBJ2-4	many	.	CASSLPPAGPVQYF	TGTGCCAGCAGTTTACCCCCTGCGGGCCCGGTTCAGTACTTC
TRBV5-1	TRBJ2-3	.	.	CASSLLGVVVYF	TGCGCCAGCAGCCTGTTAGGGGTTGTTGTGTATTTT
TRBV20-1	TRBJ1-2	many	.	CSARHRQTYGYTF	TGCAGTGCTAGACATAGACAGACCTATGGCTACACCTTC
TRBV5-1	TRBJ2-1	many	.	CASSLAQGFDEQFF	TGCGCCAGCAGCTTGGCCCAGGGGTTCGATGAGCAGTTCTTC